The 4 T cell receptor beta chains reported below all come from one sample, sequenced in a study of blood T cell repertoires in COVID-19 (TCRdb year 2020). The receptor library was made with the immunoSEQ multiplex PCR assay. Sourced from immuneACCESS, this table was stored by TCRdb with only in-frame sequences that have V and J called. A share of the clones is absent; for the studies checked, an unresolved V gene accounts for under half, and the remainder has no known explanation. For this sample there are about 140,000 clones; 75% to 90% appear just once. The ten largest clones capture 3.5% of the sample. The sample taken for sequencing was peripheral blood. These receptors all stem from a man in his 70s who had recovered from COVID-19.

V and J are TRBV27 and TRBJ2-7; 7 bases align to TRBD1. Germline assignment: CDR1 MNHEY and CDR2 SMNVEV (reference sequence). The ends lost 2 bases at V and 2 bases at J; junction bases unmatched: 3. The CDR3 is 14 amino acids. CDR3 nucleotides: TGTGCCAGCAGTTTAGGGGACAGCACCTACGAGCAGTACTTC. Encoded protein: CASSLGDSTYEQYF.

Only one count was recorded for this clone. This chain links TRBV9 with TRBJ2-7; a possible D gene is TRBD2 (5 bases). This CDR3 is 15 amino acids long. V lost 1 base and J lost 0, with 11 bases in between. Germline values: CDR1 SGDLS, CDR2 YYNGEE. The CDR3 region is CASSVSAESSYEQYF. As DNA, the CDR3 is TGTGCCAGCAGCGTATCAGCGGAAAGCTCCTACGAGCAGTACTTC. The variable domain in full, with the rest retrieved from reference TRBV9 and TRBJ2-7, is DSGVTQTPKHLITATGQRVTLRCSPRSGDLSVYWYQQSLDQGLQFLIQYYNGEERAKGNILERFSAQQFPDLHSELNLSSLELGDSALYFCASSVSAESSYEQYFGPGTRLTVT.

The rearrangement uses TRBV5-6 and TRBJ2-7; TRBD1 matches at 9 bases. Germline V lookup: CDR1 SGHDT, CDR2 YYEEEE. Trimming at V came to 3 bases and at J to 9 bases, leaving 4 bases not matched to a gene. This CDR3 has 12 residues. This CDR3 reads CASSWTGEGQYF. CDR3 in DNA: TGTGCCAGCAGCTGGACAGGGGAGGGGCAGTACTTC.

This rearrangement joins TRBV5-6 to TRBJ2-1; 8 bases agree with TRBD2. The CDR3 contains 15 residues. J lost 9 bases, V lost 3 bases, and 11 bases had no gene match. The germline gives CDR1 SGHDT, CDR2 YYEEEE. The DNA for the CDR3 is TGTGCCAGCAGCTCGGCGGGACTAGTTAGTGTTGAGCAGTTCTTC. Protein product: CASSSAGLVSVEQFF.